These 20 T cell receptor beta chains were sequenced from one sample in a study of cytomegalovirus exposure and HLA in healthy donors. The PCR used 60 Vbeta and 13 Jbeta primers. Only in-frame clones appear in the TCRdb table, and some are missing; sequencing was by immunoSEQ multiplex PCR. The profile shows under 200,000 clones, just over 75% of them singletons. Sequencing input: PBMCs. The source of these receptors is a woman aged 25-40 years in good health and CMV-seropositive.

The chain joins TRBV4-3 to TRBJ2-2; 8 positions agree with TRBD1. This CDR3 region has 19 residues. Germline V gene data show CDR1 as LGHNA and CDR2 as YSLEER. J lost 0 bases, V lost 1 base, and 10 bases had no gene match. CDR3 bases: TGCGCCAGCAGCCAAGCAACGTCAGGGGGCCACACGAACACCGGGGAGCTGTTTTTT. It specifies CASSQATSGGHTNTGELFF.

This chain uses TRBV29-1 with TRBJ1-1; unclear D gene. The CDR3 spans 11 residues. Germline CDR1 reads SQVTM; CDR2 reads ANQGSEA. Trimming removed 4 bases at V and 7 bases at J, with 10 bases between. CDR3 protein: CSVGHTDEAFF. CDR3 nucleotides: TGCAGCGTTGGACACACCGATGAAGCTTTCTTT.

This rearrangement joins TRBV28 to TRBJ2-7; 9 bases fit TRBD1. Losses at the gene ends were 8 bases for V and 7 bases for J; bases not matched to a gene: 6. The CDR3 is made up of 12 amino acids. Germline CDR1 and CDR2: MDHEN and SYDVKM. The CDR3 loop is CASHGQGREQYF. The CDR3, as DNA: TGTGCCAGCCATGGACAGGGGCGTGAGCAGTACTTC.

This chain joins TRBV19 and TRBJ1-5, with D possibly being TRBD1 (6 bases). Trimming removed 1 base from V and 3 bases from J, with 13 bases in between. CDR1 is LNHDA and CDR2 is SQIVND in the germline V gene (reference sequence). The length of the CDR3 is 16 residues. This CDR3 is CASSIGWRTVNQPQHF. CDR3 DNA: TGTGCCAGTAGTATAGGATGGAGGACAGTCAATCAGCCCCAGCATTTT.

This clone was seen a single time. The chain is built from TRBV7-2 and TRBJ1-5, with TRBD1 identical over 7 bases. The CDR3 contains 14 residues. The germline gives CDR1 SGHTA, CDR2 FQGNSA. The V segment lost 2 bases and the J segment 5 bases; nucleotides outside the gene matches: 3. CDR3 nucleotide sequence: TGTGCCAGCAGCTTATGGGACAGAGATCAGCCCCAGCATTTT. Its protein product is CASSLWDRDQPQHF.

V usage is TRBV7-2 and J usage is TRBJ2-1, with D perhaps TRBD2 (6 bases). The CDR3 length is 18 residues. Trimming stripped 5 bases from V and 7 bases from J, with 27 bases between. The germline CDR1 and CDR2 sequences are SGHTA and FQGNSA. The CDR3 DNA reads as TGTGCCAGCAGCCCACCTCGGCGCGGGGACGGTCAGCTTAATGAGCAGTTCTTC. This codes for CASSPPRRGDGQLNEQFF.

V is TRBV7-9 and J is TRBJ1-4; D gene unclear. CDR1 and CDR2 (germline): SEHNR, FQNEAQ (reference sequence). The CDR3 contains 13 residues. The V end was cut by 6 bases, the J end by 7 bases, with 12 bases between. The CDR3 protein is CASRPQAGEKLFF. The CDR3 nucleotides read TGTGCCAGCAGACCTCAGGCAGGTGAAAAACTGTTTTTT.

The rearrangement joins TRBV10-1 to TRBJ2-1; TRBD1 agrees at 8 bases. V lost 3 bases to trimming and J lost 6 bases; unmatched junction nucleotides: 7. Germline CDR1 is WNHNN and CDR2 is SYGVQD (reference sequence). The CDR3 contains 15 residues. CDR3 in amino acids: CASSDVGTGLNEQFF. The DNA for the CDR3 is TGCGCCAGCAGTGATGTTGGGACAGGCCTCAATGAGCAGTTCTTC.

This chain joins TRBV5-1 and TRBJ1-2, with D maybe TRBD1 (5 bases). The CDR3 has 14 amino acids. V lost 1 base and J 4 bases, leaving 11 bases between the germline ends. From germline, CDR1 is SGHRS and CDR2 YFSETQ. In DNA, the CDR3 is TGCGCCAGCAGCTTGTCTTCTGACAGCTATGGCTACACCTTC. Its protein product is CASSLSSDSYGYTF.

The chain links TRBV14 to TRBJ2-5, with TRBD1 matching 7 bases. The J call may be faulty, since TRBJ2-7 better matches the DNA end. CDR1 and CDR2 (germline): SGHDN, FVKESK. CDR3 size: 14 residues. CDR3: CASSQMGQNYEQYF. The CDR3 DNA follows: TGTGCCAGCAGCCAGATGGGACAGAATTACGAGCAGTACTTC.

The CDR3 DNA is TGCAGCGTTGTCACAGGGCGCGGAGCTTTCTTT. Translated, it gives CSVVTGRGAFF. The chain links TRBV29-1 to TRBJ1-1, with D possibly TRBD1 on 6 matching bases. CDR1 is SQVTM, CDR2 ANQGSEA, per germline. Trimming left V 4 bases short and J 10 bases short, with 13 bases between. CDR3 length: 11 residues.

This chain connects TRBV6-4 to TRBJ1-1, with D maybe TRBD1 (6 bases). Per the germline V gene, CDR1 is MRHNA and CDR2 is SNTAGT. This CDR3 comprises 14 residues. V was pared by 5 bases and J by 1 base, with 11 bases between. The CDR3 spells CASSRQAWNTEAFF. Here the CDR3 DNA reads TGTGCCAGCAGTCGACAGGCCTGGAACACTGAAGCTTTCTTT.

This clone was seen a few times. V is TRBV28 and J is TRBJ1-1, with no clear D. The germline V gene encodes CDR1 MDHEN and CDR2 SYDVKM. V shed 6 bases and J shed 5 bases, with 16 bases lying between them. CDR3 size: 14 residues. CDR3 loop: CASSGREAGTEAFF. In DNA, the CDR3 is TGTGCCAGCAGCGGTCGGGAAGCGGGGACTGAAGCTTTCTTT.

This rearrangement joins TRBV6-5 to TRBJ2-3; D possibly corresponds to TRBD2 (6 bases). This CDR3 spans 15 amino acids. Germline CDR1 reads MNHEY; CDR2 reads SVGAGI. V gave up 0 bases and J gave up 4 bases, with 11 bases separating them. DNA for the CDR3: TGTGCCAGCAGTTACTCACAGACTAGTGCAGATACGCAGTATTTT. It specifies CASSYSQTSADTQYF.

The chain couples TRBV2 to TRBJ2-3, with a possible D match to TRBD2 (5 bases). The CDR3 runs 13 residues. V gave up 11 bases and J gave up 3 bases, with 15 bases separating them. The germline V gene has CDR1 SNHLY and CDR2 FYNNEI. For the CDR3, the DNA is TGTGCCCAAGACGGAGAGCGGACAGATACGCAGTATTTT. Amino acids: CAQDGERTDTQYF.

The rearrangement joins TRBV5-1 to TRBJ2-3, with 10 bases aligning to TRBD2. CDR3 length: 17 residues. Germline CDR1 is SGHRS and CDR2 is YFSETQ. Trimming cost V 3 bases and J 4 bases; bases outside gene matches: 11. The CDR3 region is CASSSRGPSGSSDTQYF. CDR3 in DNA: TGCGCCAGCAGCTCCCGGGGACCTAGCGGGAGTTCAGATACGCAGTATTTT.

The CDR3 coding sequence is TGTGCCAGCAGCCCGACAGGGTCCGAGCAGTACTTC. The encoded protein is CASSPTGSEQYF. The chain has TRBV7-9 and TRBJ2-7; 7 bases line up with TRBD1. Germline V gene data show CDR1 as SEHNR and CDR2 as FQNEAQ (reference sequence). The J segment lost 6 bases and the V segment lost 5 bases, leaving 4 bases of the junction unmatched. CDR3 length: 12 amino acids.

There are a few counts of this clone. The genes are TRBV7-8 and TRBJ1-1, with 10 bases matching TRBD1. CDR1 is SGHVS and CDR2 is FQNEAQ in the germline V gene. V shed 5 bases, J shed 0 bases, and the junction held 9 bases outside the gene matches. This CDR3 spans 17 amino acids. CDR3 residues: CASSQWTGGEVNTEAFF. The CDR3 DNA follows: TGTGCCAGCAGCCAATGGACAGGGGGAGAGGTGAACACTGAAGCTTTCTTT.

The V gene is TRBV21-1, the J gene TRBJ1-1. TRBV21-1 is noted as a pseudogene. This CDR3 is 18 amino acids long. CDR3 coding DNA: TGTGCCAGCAGCAAAGACATCCGCGGACTTATACGGAACACTGAAGCTTTCTTT. This gives the protein CASSKDIRGLIRNTEAFF.

This chain links TRBV10-3 with TRBJ2-7, with unresolved D. The V end lost 0 bases, the J end lost 6 bases, and 6 bases lay between the germline ends. This CDR3 is 12 amino acids long. Germline V gives CDR1 ENHRY, CDR2 SYGVKD. The CDR3 loop is CAISESGVEQYF. The CDR3 coding sequence is TGTGCCATCAGTGAGTCGGGCGTCGAGCAGTACTTC.